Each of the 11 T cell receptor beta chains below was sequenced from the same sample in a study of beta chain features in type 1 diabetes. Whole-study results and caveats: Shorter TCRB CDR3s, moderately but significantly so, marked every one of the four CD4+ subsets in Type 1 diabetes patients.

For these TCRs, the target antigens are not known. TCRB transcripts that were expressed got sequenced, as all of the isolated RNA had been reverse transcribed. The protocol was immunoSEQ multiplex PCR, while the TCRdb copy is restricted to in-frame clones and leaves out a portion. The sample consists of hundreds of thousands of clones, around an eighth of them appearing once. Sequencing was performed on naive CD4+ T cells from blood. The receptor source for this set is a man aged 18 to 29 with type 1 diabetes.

CDR3 sequence: CASSPDRSGSPLHF. CDR3 coding DNA: TGTGCCAGCAGCCCCGACCGTAGCGGATCACCCCTCCACTTT. This sequence joins TRBV5-6 and TRBJ1-6; D gene ambiguous. V lost 4 bases and J 10 bases, leaving 15 bases between the germline ends. The germline gives CDR1 SGHDT, CDR2 YYEEEE. The CDR3 sequence is 14 residues long.

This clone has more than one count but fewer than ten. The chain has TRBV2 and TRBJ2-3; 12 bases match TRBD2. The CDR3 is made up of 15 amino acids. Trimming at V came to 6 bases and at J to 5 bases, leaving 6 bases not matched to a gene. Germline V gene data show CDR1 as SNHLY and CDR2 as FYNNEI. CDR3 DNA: TGTGCCAGCAGCCCCACGGGACTAGCGGGAGATACGCAGTATTTT. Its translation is CASSPTGLAGDTQYF.

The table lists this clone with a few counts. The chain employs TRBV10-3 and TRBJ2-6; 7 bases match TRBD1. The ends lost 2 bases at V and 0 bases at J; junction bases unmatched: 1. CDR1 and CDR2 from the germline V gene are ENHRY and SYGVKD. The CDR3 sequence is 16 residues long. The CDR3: CAISEPGGSGANVLTF. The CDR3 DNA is TGTGCCATCAGTGAGCCAGGGGGCTCTGGGGCCAACGTCCTGACTTTC.

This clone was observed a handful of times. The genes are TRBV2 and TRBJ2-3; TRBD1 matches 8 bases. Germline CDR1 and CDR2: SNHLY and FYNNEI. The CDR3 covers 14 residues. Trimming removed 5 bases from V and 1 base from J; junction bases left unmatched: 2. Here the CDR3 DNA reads TGTGCCAGCAGTCCAGGGGGCGGCACAGATACGCAGTATTTT. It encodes CASSPGGGTDTQYF.

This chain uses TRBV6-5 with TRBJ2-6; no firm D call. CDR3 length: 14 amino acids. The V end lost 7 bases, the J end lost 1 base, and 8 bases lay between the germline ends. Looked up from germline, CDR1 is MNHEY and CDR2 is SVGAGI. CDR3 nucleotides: TGTGCCAGCAAAGGGCAGTCTGGGGCCAACGTCCTGACTTTC. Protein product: CASKGQSGANVLTF.

For the CDR3, the DNA is TGCGCCAGCAGCCAAGAACAGGGGGCCGATGAGCAGTTCTTC. Translation gives CASSQEQGADEQFF. V gene TRBV4-1 combines with J gene TRBJ2-1; 9 nucleotides line up with TRBD1. Germline loops: CDR1 MGHRA, CDR2 YSYEKL. The CDR3 has 14 amino acids. V lost 0 bases to trimming and J lost 8 bases; unmatched junction nucleotides: 2.

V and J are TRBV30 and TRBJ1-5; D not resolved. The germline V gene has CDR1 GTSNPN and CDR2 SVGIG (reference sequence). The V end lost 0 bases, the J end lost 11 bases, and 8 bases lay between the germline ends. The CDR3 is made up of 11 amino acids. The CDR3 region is CAWSVMGTQHF. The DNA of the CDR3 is TGTGCCTGGAGTGTAATGGGGACCCAGCATTTT.

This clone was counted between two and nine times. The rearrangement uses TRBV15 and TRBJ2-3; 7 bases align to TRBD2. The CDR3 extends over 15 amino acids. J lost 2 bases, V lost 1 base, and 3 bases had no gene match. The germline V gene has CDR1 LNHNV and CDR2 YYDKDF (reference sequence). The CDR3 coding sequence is TGTGCCACCAGCAGAGGCCTAGCGGACACAGATACGCAGTATTTT. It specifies CATSRGLADTDTQYF.

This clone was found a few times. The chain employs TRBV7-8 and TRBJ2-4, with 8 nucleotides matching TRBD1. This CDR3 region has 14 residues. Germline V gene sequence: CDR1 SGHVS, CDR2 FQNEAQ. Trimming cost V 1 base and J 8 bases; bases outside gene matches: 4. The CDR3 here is CASSLGTGQDIQYF. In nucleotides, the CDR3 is TGTGCCAGCAGCTTAGGTACGGGACAGGACATTCAGTACTTC.

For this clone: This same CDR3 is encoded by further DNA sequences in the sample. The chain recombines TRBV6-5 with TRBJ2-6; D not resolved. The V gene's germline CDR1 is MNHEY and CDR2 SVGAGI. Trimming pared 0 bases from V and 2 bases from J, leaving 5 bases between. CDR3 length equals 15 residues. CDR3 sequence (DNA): TGTGCCAGCAGTTACTCTGGTGCTGGGGCCAACGTCCTGACTTTC. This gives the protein CASSYSGAGANVLTF.

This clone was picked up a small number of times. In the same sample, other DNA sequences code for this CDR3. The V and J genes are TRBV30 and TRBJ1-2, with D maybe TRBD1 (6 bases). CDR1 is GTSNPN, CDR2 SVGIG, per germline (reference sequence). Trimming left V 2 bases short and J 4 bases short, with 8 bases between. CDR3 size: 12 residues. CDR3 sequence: CAWSPGAYGYTF. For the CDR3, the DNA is TGTGCCTGGAGTCCAGGGGCCTATGGCTACACCTTC.